This T cell receptor (beta chain) stems from a study of blood T cell repertoires in COVID-19 (dated by TCRdb to 2020 to 2022). Describing the broader study: The collaborator samples originated in the United States, Italy and Spain and spanned the acute and convalescent phases of COVID-19. The material from the prospective study consisted of cDNA or gDNA derived from T cells, B-cell-depleted T cells, or PBMCs. HLA class I and class II types, where available, came from metadata supplied by the sample provider rather than from assay-based typing. Deeply sampled blood TCRbeta repertoires from subjects exposed to, actively infected with, or recovered from COVID-19 were included in the dataset. The samples were drawn from the first 160 participants of the ongoing ImmuneRACE study and from more than 1,000 subjects provided by 6 global collaborators. The repertoires were released in a freely available public database intended as a resource for research on the immune response to SARS-CoV-2. The sample metadata nearly always contained a de-identified subject ID, COVID-19 status, age in years and sex.

On this clone: The specificity of this receptor is unknown. One base away there is no much larger clone; base qualities are not given.

Each collaborating institution followed its own protocols to collect whole blood in K2EDTA tubes. For TCRbeta analysis, collaborators shipped samples in one of three forms: frozen whole blood, isolated PBMCs, or DNA extracted from either of those sample types. Paper-wide results and their limitations: The amount of clinical and demographic metadata varied by source and participant and was provided uncurated.

TCRbeta CDR3 regions were amplified from genomic DNA using the immunoSEQ Assay, a bias-controlled multiplex PCR. Per the source publication's procedure: Within the assay, amplification of reference gene primers was used to estimate how many nucleated cells each sample contained. To quantify the absolute abundance of each unique TCRbeta CDR3 rearrangement, sequence reads were collapsed and filtered. For each sample, productive Simpson clonality was calculated as the square root of Simpson's diversity index across productive rearrangements. As stored in TCRdb, this immuneACCESS dataset retains in-frame rearrangements with V and J assigned. A fraction of the clones does not appear; measured against another copy, unresolved V genes explain less than half of the discrepancy, and the remainder lacks a known reason. The V and J calls and the clone size are those of that table, but D and trimming were determined from the DNA. This sample holds under 250,000 clones; around 83% were observed only once. More than 6.5% of the sample is taken by the ten largest.

The CDR3, from cysteine to phenylalanine, totals 18 residues. Left in the record is the CDR3 DNA by itself, 54 bases read in frame from the first base. From V the trimming removes 2 bases and from J it removes 4 bases, while the gene matches leave 10 bases of the junction unaccounted for. CDR1 and CDR2, per the germline V gene (reference sequence), are MNHEY and SMNVEV. This TCR came from a man aged 35-49 years with active or convalescent COVID-19. This chain is built from TRBV27 and TRBJ2-3; 12 nucleotides in the junction match TRBD2. The sample was peripheral blood. The DNA sequence follows: TGTGCCAGCAGTTTAATCGGACTAGCGGGGATGGGCCCAGATACGCAGTATTTT. Translated, it reads CASSLIGLAGMGPDTQYF.